This T cell receptor beta chain was retrieved from a study of Graves' ophthalmopathy and Graves' hyperthyroidism. V gave up 5 bases and J gave up 2 bases, with 12 bases separating them. In germline, CDR1 is SGHNT, CDR2 YENEEA. The CDR3 length is 15 residues. Amplified material comprised TCR beta CDR3 regions derived from RNA transcripts. The authors performed first-round RT-PCR with HTBI primers and then a second-round multiplex PCR. TCRdb used MiXCR to reprocess the multiplex PCR reads, holding one entry per CDR3 protein. Of under 350,000 distinct CDR3 sequences listed, 15% to 20% are singletons. Sequencing was performed on peripheral blood. The V gene is TRBV11-3, the J gene TRBJ2-2; no clear D gene. This clonotype originated in an adult man with Graves' ophthalmopathy. CDR3 sequence: CASSAWTVNTGELFF. Here the CDR3 DNA reads TGTGCCAGCAGCGCTTGGACGGTAAACACCGGGGAGCTGTTTTTT.